This entry is about one T cell receptor (beta chain). This CDR3 spans 15 amino acids. V was pared by 6 bases and J by 5 bases, with 19 bases between. CDR1 is LGHNT, CDR2 FRNRAP, per germline. This entry comes from a study of blood T cell repertoires in COVID-19. In the study overall: Both acute and convalescent COVID-19 samples were obtained from the United States, Italy and Spain.

In the source study's methods: Amplification of reference gene primers was used by the study to estimate nucleated cell counts. Some clones are missing from TCRdb's copy, which holds only in-frame ones; the method was immunoSEQ multiplex PCR. Clonal size and the V and J genes are those of that table, whereas D and trimming came from the DNA. The table has roughly 160,000 clones, about 80% seen once. Categorization into cohorts depended on clinical history that participants reported. Each recovered donor of Cohort 3 presented with two negative PCRs, clearance, or symptom resolution. The sequence was collected from a woman aged 55-70 years who had recovered from COVID-19. Sequencing was carried out using PBMCs or T cells enriched from blood (not recorded which). The rearrangement joins TRBV12-5 to TRBJ1-1; maybe TRBD1 (6 bases). The CDR3 coding sequence is TGTGCTAGTGGGGTGCAGGTGGGGGCGAGGACTGAAGCTTTCTTT. It specifies CASGVQVGARTEAFF.